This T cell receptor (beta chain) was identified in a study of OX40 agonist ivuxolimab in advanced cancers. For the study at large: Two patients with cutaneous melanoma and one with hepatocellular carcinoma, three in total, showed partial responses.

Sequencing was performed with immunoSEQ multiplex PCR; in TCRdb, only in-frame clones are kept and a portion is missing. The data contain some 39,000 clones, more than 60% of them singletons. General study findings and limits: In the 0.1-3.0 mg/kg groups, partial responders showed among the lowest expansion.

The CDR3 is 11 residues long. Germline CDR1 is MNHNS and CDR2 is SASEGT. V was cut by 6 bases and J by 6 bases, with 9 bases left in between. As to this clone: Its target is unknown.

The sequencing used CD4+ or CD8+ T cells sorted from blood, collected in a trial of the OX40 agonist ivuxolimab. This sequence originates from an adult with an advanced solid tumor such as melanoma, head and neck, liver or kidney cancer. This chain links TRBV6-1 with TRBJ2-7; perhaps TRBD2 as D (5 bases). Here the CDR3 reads CASREEAEQYF. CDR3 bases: TGTGCCAGCAGAGAGGAGGCCGAGCAGTACTTC.